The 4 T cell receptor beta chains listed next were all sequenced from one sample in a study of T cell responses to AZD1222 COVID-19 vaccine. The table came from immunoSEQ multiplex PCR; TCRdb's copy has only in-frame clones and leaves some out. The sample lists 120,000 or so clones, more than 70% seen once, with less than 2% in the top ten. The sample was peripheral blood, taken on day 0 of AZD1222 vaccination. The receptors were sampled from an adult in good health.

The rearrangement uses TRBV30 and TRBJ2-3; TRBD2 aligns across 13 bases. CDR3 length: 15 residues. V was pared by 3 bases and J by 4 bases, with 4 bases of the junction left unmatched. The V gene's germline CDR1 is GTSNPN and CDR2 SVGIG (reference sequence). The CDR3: CAWRPGLAGPDTQYF. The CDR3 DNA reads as TGTGCCTGGAGACCGGGACTAGCGGGACCAGATACGCAGTATTTT.

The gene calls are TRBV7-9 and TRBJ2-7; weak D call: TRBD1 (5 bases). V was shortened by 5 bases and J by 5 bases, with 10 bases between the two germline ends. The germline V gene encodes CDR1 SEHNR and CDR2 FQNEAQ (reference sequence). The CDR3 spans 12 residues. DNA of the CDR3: TGTGCCAGCAGCCTCTGGGGCAACGAGCAGTACTTC. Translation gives CASSLWGNEQYF.

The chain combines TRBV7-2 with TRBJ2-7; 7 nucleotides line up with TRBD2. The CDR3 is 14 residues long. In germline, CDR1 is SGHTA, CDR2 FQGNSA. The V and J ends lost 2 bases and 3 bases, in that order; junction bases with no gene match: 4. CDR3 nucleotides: TGTGCCAGCAGCTTATCAGCGGGGATCTACGAGCAGTACTTC. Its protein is CASSLSAGIYEQYF.

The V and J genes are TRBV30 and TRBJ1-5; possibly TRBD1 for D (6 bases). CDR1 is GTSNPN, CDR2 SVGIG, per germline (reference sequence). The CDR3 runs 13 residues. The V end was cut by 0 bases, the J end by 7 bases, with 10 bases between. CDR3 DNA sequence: TGTGCCTGGAGTGTACAGGGAAAACAGCCCCAGCATTTT. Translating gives CAWSVQGKQPQHF.